The 3 T cell receptor beta chains below all came from one sample that was sequenced in a study of control samples from healthy donors and cancer patients. Measured with immunoSEQ multiplex PCR; TCRdb has only the in-frame clones, and not every one. The sample records about 76,000 clones, under 90% being singletons. The specimen was PBMCs. The receptors here all came from a woman aged 45-59 years with colorectal cancer.

The chain carries TRBV7-8 and TRBJ1-2; D call uncertain. V lost 0 bases and J lost 8, with 10 bases in between. Germline V lookup: CDR1 SGHVS, CDR2 FQNEAQ. The CDR3 covers 13 residues. The CDR3 sequence: CASSLAQVAGYTF. The CDR3 DNA is TGTGCCAGCAGCTTAGCTCAGGTAGCGGGCTACACCTTC.

The rearrangement uses TRBV5-1 and TRBJ2-3, with 7 bases aligning to TRBD1. The CDR3 length is 15 residues. The germline V gene has CDR1 SGHRS and CDR2 YFSETQ. Trimming removed 4 bases from V and 0 bases from J; junction bases left unmatched: 5. The CDR3 spells CASSPLGQSTDTQYF. CDR3 bases: TGCGCCAGCAGCCCCTTGGGACAGAGCACAGATACGCAGTATTTT. The variable domain in full, with the rest retrieved from reference TRBV5-1 and TRBJ2-3, is KAGVTQTPRYLIKTRGQQVTLSCSPISGHRSVSWYQQTPGQGLQFLFEYFSETQRNKGNFPGRFSGRQFSNSRSEMNVSTLELGDSALYLCASSPLGQSTDTQYFGPGTRLTVL.

This clone appeared once. This rearrangement joins TRBV29-1 to TRBJ2-3, with 10 bases that match TRBD1. The J segment lost 3 bases and the V segment lost 8 bases, leaving 5 bases of the junction unmatched. The germline V gene encodes CDR1 SQVTM and CDR2 ANQGSEA. The CDR3 extends over 13 amino acids. CDR3 bases: TGCAGCCTCCGGACAGGGGGGACAGATACGCAGTATTTT. Translating gives CSLRTGGTDTQYF.